Shown below are 25 T cell receptor beta chains from a single sample sequenced in a study of blood T cells in healthy people across ages. Then a second PCR, running roughly 7 to 11 cycles, was carried out with a sample-barcoded 5' primer and a J-beta primer mix. One entry per CDR3 protein, called by TCRdb with MiXCR from the 5' RACE reads. This table has around 650,000 distinct CDR3 sequences, less than 40% appearing once. The sample comprised blood. The receptor set was obtained from a woman aged 80 or over in good health.

Points on this clonotype: A much larger clone lies a single base off, so this may be a read error. The V call is TRBV5-4, the J call TRBJ2-3; perhaps TRBD1 as D (7 bases). Germline V gene lookup returns CDR1 SGHNT and CDR2 YYREEE (reference sequence). This CDR3 is 13 amino acids long. The CDR3 nucleotides are TGTGCCAGCAGCCACAGGGGAGGAGATACGCGGTATTTT. This translates into CASSHRGGDTRYF. Based on the CDR3 plus reference TRBV5-4 and TRBJ2-3, the full variable domain is ETGVTQSPTHLIKTRGQQVTLRCSSQSGHNTVSWYQQALGQGPQFIFQYYREEENGRGNFPPRFSGLQFPNYSSELNVNALELDDSALYLCASSHRGGDTRYFGPGTRLTVL.

The CDR3 bases are TGCGCCAGCAGCCAAGGACTTCGGAACGGGGAGCAGTTCTTC. Its protein product is CASSQGLRNGEQFF. The chain employs TRBV4-1 and TRBJ2-1; no clear D gene. V was shortened by 1 base and J by 10 bases, with 14 bases between the two germline ends. CDR3 size: 14 residues. CDR1 is MGHRA, CDR2 YSYEKL, per germline.

The chain links TRBV5-1 to TRBJ1-6; possible D gene TRBD1, 5 bases. Trimming pared 5 bases from V and 8 bases from J, leaving 11 bases between. The CDR3 spans 13 residues. CDR1 and CDR2 from the germline V gene are SGHRS and YFSETQ. The CDR3 reads CASRRDRYSPLHF. CDR3 coding DNA: TGCGCCAGCAGACGGGACCGATATTCACCCCTCCACTTT.

Regarding this clonotype: This may be a read error: a much more frequent sequence differs by one nucleotide. The gene calls are TRBV9 and TRBJ2-5, with 10 positions matching TRBD2. Germline-derived CDR1 and CDR2 are SGDLS and YYNGEE. This CDR3 is built from 16 residues. The junction had 16 bases not matched to a gene; V was cut back by 3 bases and J by 11 bases. Written as DNA, the CDR3 is TGTGCCAGCAGCGGTTCTCTAGCGGGGGCCACCAATGAGCAGTACTTC. This gives the protein CASSGSLAGATNEQYF.

This clonotype was seen only a few times. The V gene is TRBV20-1, the J gene TRBJ2-3; 7 bases line up with TRBD2. J lost 0 bases, V lost 0 bases, and 6 bases had no gene match. The CDR3 has 16 amino acids. Germline V gene data show CDR1 as DFQATT and CDR2 as SNEGSKA (reference sequence). This CDR3 is CSARDVGGWSTDTQYF. In DNA, the CDR3 is TGCAGTGCTAGAGATGTCGGGGGGTGGAGCACAGATACGCAGTATTTT.

This clonotype showed up many times. The chain carries TRBV10-3 and TRBJ2-5; maybe TRBD1 (6 bases). Germline CDR1 and CDR2: ENHRY and SYGVKD. Trimming took off 10 bases at V and 1 base at J, with 16 bases between the two ends. The CDR3 has 14 residues. The CDR3 DNA is TGTGCCACCGCGTTTGGGGGCCGCCAAGAGACCCAGTACTTC. It translates to CATAFGGRQETQYF.

In its sample, this clonotype was seen a few times. The chain recombines TRBV12-3 or TRBV12-4 with TRBJ2-2; 11 bases align to TRBD2. After removal of 3 bases from V and 6 bases from J, the junction contained 3 bases not matched to a gene. This CDR3 is built from 15 residues. The DNA for the CDR3 is TGTGCCAGCAGTTTTTTAGCGGGGGGGCCCGGGGAGCTGTTTTTT. As protein: CASSFLAGGPGELFF.

The rearrangement links TRBV30 to TRBJ2-5; TRBD2 agrees at 7 bases. The CDR3 contains 14 residues. Trimming at V came to 2 bases and at J to 2 bases, leaving 5 bases not matched to a gene. Germline V lookup: CDR1 GTSNPN, CDR2 SVGIG (reference sequence). The CDR3 here is CAWSIPAGQETQYF. The CDR3 DNA follows: TGTGCCTGGAGTATCCCAGCGGGGCAAGAGACCCAGTACTTC.

Ten or more counts support this clonotype. V gene TRBV6-6 combines with J gene TRBJ1-2, with TRBD1 as a possible D gene (5 bases). This CDR3 is built from 14 residues. Germline values: CDR1 MNHNY, CDR2 SVGAGI (reference sequence). The germline V and J ends were trimmed by 0 bases and 4 bases, with 9 bases remaining between them. This CDR3 is CASSYSETAYGYTF. In DNA form, the CDR3 reads TGTGCCAGCAGTTACTCGGAGACAGCCTATGGCTACACCTTC.

The sample holds many counts of this clonotype. As DNA, the CDR3 is TGCAGTGGATTTCCGGGGGGGGTGGTTTCTGGTGGCTACACCTTC. It encodes CSGFPGGVVSGGYTF. V gene TRBV20-1 combines with J gene TRBJ1-2, with a possible D match to TRBD1 (5 bases). The CDR3 runs 15 residues. CDR1 is DFQATT, CDR2 SNEGSKA, per germline (reference sequence). Deletions cut 7 bases from V and 7 bases from J, with 25 bases between.

The sample holds one count of this clonotype. V usage is TRBV5-1 and J usage is TRBJ1-3, with a possible D match to TRBD1 (6 bases). The CDR3 is 15 amino acids. Germline-derived CDR1 and CDR2 are SGHRS and YFSETQ. Trimming left V 0 bases short and J 3 bases short, with 10 bases between. This chain's CDR3 is CASSLDRAFGNTIYF. CDR3 sequence (DNA): TGCGCCAGCAGCTTGGACAGGGCCTTTGGAAACACCATATATTTT.

The table lists this clonotype with a few counts. The V gene is TRBV20-1, the J gene TRBJ1-1, with D perhaps matching TRBD1 (6 bases). The CDR3 sequence is 14 residues long. V was pared by 3 bases and J by 5 bases, with 16 bases between. The V gene's germline CDR1 is DFQATT and CDR2 SNEGSKA (reference sequence). This CDR3 is CSARGWGARTEAFF. CDR3 nucleotide sequence: TGCAGTGCTAGGGGATGGGGGGCGAGGACTGAAGCTTTCTTT.

The chain combines TRBV4-3 with TRBJ2-7, with D possibly being TRBD2 (6 bases). V was clipped by 2 bases and J by 7 bases, with 21 bases between them. The CDR3 length is 16 residues. Looked up from germline, CDR1 is LGHNA and CDR2 is YSLEER. The CDR3 DNA reads as TGCGCCAGCAGCCAAAGCCCGGGACTTATGATAGGGGAGCAGTACTTC. Residues: CASSQSPGLMIGEQYF.

This clonotype was found many times. V usage is TRBV9 and J usage is TRBJ2-1, with TRBD2 identical over 8 bases. The CDR3 totals 15 residues. With V trimmed by 4 bases and J by 7 bases, 10 bases remained unmatched. The germline gives CDR1 SGDLS, CDR2 YYNGEE. CDR3 in amino acids: CASSSLSGGYNEQFF. The CDR3 DNA reads as TGTGCCAGCAGCTCGCTATCGGGGGGGTATAATGAGCAGTTCTTC.

Comment on this clonotype: A much larger clonotype is one base distant, so this may be a read error. This chain connects TRBV7-2 to TRBJ1-1, with D unclear. V was clipped by 2 bases and J by 0 bases, with 7 bases between them. Germline assignment: CDR1 SGHTA and CDR2 FQGNSA. The CDR3 sequence is 14 residues long. CDR3 nucleotides: TGTGCCAGCAGCTTACCCATGGTGAACACTGAAGCTTTCTTT. Protein sequence: CASSLPMVNTEAFF.

This clonotype has a handful of counts. A read error is possible here, since a much larger clone lies one base away. For the CDR3, the DNA is TGTGCCAGCAGCAGGGACACTTACAATGAGCAGTACTTC. It is translated as CASSRDTYNEQYF. The rearrangement uses TRBV7-2 and TRBJ2-7; possible D gene TRBD1, 6 bases. Germline values: CDR1 SGHTA, CDR2 FQGNSA. V lost 5 bases, J lost 7 bases, and 15 bases lay in between. There are 13 residues in the CDR3.

V is TRBV18 and J is TRBJ1-5; the D is unclear. The germline V gene has CDR1 KGHSH and CDR2 LQKENI. Trimming removed 4 bases at V and 4 bases at J, with 11 bases between. The CDR3 spans 14 residues. The DNA for the CDR3 is TGTGCCAGCTCACTGTACAGTACGAATCAGCCCCAGCATTTT. This gives the protein CASSLYSTNQPQHF.

The CDR3 sequence: CASSLMADKPRNTIYF. The CDR3 DNA is TGCGCCAGCAGCTTAATGGCAGACAAGCCCCGGAACACCATATATTTT. This rearrangement joins TRBV5-1 to TRBJ1-3; no reliable D call. This CDR3 has 16 residues. In germline, CDR1 is SGHRS, CDR2 YFSETQ. V lost 2 bases, J lost 7 bases, and 19 bases lay in between. The entire variable domain, with the rest obtained from reference TRBV5-1 and TRBJ1-3, is as follows: KAGVTQTPRYLIKTRGQQVTLSCSPISGHRSVSWYQQTPGQGLQFLFEYFSETQRNKGNFPGRFSGRQFSNSRSEMNVSTLELGDSALYLCASSLMADKPRNTIYFGEGSWLTVV.

V is TRBV20-1 and J is TRBJ2-5, with TRBD2 matching 12 bases. Germline V lookup: CDR1 DFQATT, CDR2 SNEGSKA (reference sequence). With 5 bases clipped from V and 5 bases from J, the junction kept 6 bases outside the gene matches. CDR3 length: 14 amino acids. This CDR3 reads CSALLAGGQETQYF. The CDR3 nucleotides read TGCAGTGCTTTACTAGCGGGGGGTCAGGAGACCCAGTACTTC.

This clonotype was counted many times. The chain links TRBV7-6 to TRBJ2-1; perhaps TRBD1 as D (6 bases). Germline values: CDR1 SGHVS, CDR2 FNYEAQ. With 5 bases removed from V and 0 bases from J, the gap between germline ends came to 17 bases. This CDR3 has 17 amino acids. CDR3 protein: CASSRGRGRSSYNEQFF. The CDR3 DNA reads TGTGCCAGCAGCCGAGGCAGGGGCCGGAGCTCCTACAATGAGCAGTTCTTC.

The table lists this clonotype with a few counts. The gene calls are TRBV6-2 or TRBV6-3 and TRBJ2-1, with 12 positions matching TRBD2. The junction had 11 bases not matched to a gene; V was cut back by 2 bases and J by 0 bases. The germline gives CDR1 MNHEY, CDR2 SVGEGT. The CDR3 extends over 20 amino acids. CDR3 in amino acids: CASSYNPGTSGLSSYNEQFF. The CDR3 region has the DNA TGTGCCAGCAGTTACAACCCCGGGACTAGCGGGCTTAGCTCCTACAATGAGCAGTTCTTC.

In this sample, this clonotype turned up many times. The V gene is TRBV4-2, the J gene TRBJ2-1, with 9 nucleotides matching TRBD1. The CDR3 extends over 15 amino acids. In germline, CDR1 is LGHNA, CDR2 YNFKEQ. Losses at the gene ends were 3 bases for V and 3 bases for J; bases not matched to a gene: 3. The DNA for the CDR3 is TGTGCCAGCAGCCACCGGGACAGGGACTACAATGAGCAGTTCTTC. This translates into CASSHRDRDYNEQFF.

There are many counts of this clonotype. The V and J genes are TRBV5-4 and TRBJ2-3; D is possibly TRBD2 (5 bases). The V end lost 0 bases, the J end lost 2 bases, and 13 bases lay between the germline ends. The CDR3 loop spans 16 amino acids. Germline assignment: CDR1 SGHNT and CDR2 YYREEE (reference sequence). This CDR3 reads CASSLVVTTYTDTQYF. CDR3 coding DNA: TGTGCCAGCAGCTTGGTGGTGACTACGTACACAGATACGCAGTATTTT.

With respect to this clonotype: This may be a read error: a much more frequent sequence differs by one nucleotide. The chain recombines TRBV5-1 with TRBJ2-5; D might be TRBD1 (6 bases). The better agreement between TRBJ2-7 and the DNA end casts doubt on the J call. The CDR3 has 13 residues. The germline CDR1 and CDR2 sequences are SGHRS and YFSETQ. The CDR3: CASRRQALDEQYF. The CDR3 nucleotides read TGCGCCAGCAGGAGACAGGCGCTTGACGAGCAGTACTTC.

The V gene is TRBV25-1, the J gene TRBJ1-2, with D possibly TRBD1 on 5 matching bases. CDR1 MGHDK and CDR2 SYGVNS come from the germline V gene. V was clipped by 10 bases and J by 4 bases, with 10 bases between them. The CDR3 has 11 amino acids. The CDR3 loop reads CATTGSYGYTF. CDR3 nucleotides: TGTGCCACCACAGGTAGCTATGGCTACACCTTC.